This T cell receptor (beta chain) was retrieved from a study of CD8 T cells in ankylosing spondylitis (TCRdb year 2017). Background on the whole study: The study profiled T cell receptor beta repertoires in healthy donors and ankylosing spondylitis patients to find disease-linked TCR variants. The whole study cohort included 108 healthy donors and around 25 ankylosing spondylitis patients. Samples of peripheral blood were taken, and for ankylosing spondylitis patients, synovial fluid was collected as well.

The germline V gene (reference sequence) supplies CDR1 LNHNV and CDR2 YYDKDF. The CDR3, cysteine through phenylalanine, is 16 amino acids long. Just CDR3 DNA is preserved here, 48 bases in frame from base 1. V and J are trimmed by 0 bases and 4 bases, and the gene matches miss 9 bases of the junction. The run used an Illumina HiSeq 2500. TCR beta libraries were prepared by quantitative 5'-RACE with molecular barcodes. Per the source publication's procedure: To identify disease-linked TCR variants, a new computational method was used, one built on a probabilistic model of VDJ rearrangement. Starting from the raw public reads, TCRdb applied fastp trimming at Q25, assembled clones with MiXCR and retained in-frame beta chains. CDR3 protein duplicates are merged, each entry listing the most common genes and DNA. TCRdb assigned the V and J calls; the authors' analysis was not used. The sample yields 200,000 to 250,000 distinct CDR3 sequences; 7% to 10% were counted once. Clones ranked in the top ten supply around 4.9% of the sample.

What the research found in general, with its limitations: A TCR beta motif made up of several highly homologous amino acid variants appeared to be characteristic of blood from ankylosing spondylitis patients. Some motif variants were previously reported in synovial fluid and blood of reactive arthritis patients, suggesting common disease-initiation mechanisms. A CD8+ phenotype was shown by the disease-linked clones, which were found at relatively low frequencies in peripheral blood. According to the report, matched synovial fluid samples from ankylosing spondylitis patients were significantly enriched for the disease-linked clones.

This clonotype was picked up many times. The antigen this receptor binds is unknown. No per-base quality is available; no much larger clone lies one base away. Sequencing was carried out using blood, either unsorted or a sorted T cell fraction (not recorded which). The origin of this receptor is a female donor with ankylosing spondylitis or in good health (not recorded which). The chain was built from TRBV15 and TRBJ2-7; the central 7 bases match TRBD2. CDR3 loop: CATSRDGAGEGYEQYF. The sequence in DNA is TGTGCCACCAGCAGAGATGGGGCGGGAGAGGGATACGAGCAGTACTTC. The full variable domain, with segments outside the CDR3 supplied by the reference TRBV15 and TRBJ2-7 proteins, appears as DAMVIQNPRYQVTQFGKPVTLSCSQTLNHNVMYWYQQKSSQAPKLLFHYYDKDFNNEADTPDNFQSRRPNTSFCFLDIRSPGLGDTAMYLCATSRDGAGEGYEQYFGPGTRLTVT.